One T cell receptor beta chain is described in this entry. Specified treatment: oral pan-JAK inhibitor, 5-10 mg twice daily. The CDR3 sequence is 13 residues long. Germline CDR1 reads SQVTM; CDR2 reads ANQGSEA. The V gene lost 6 bases and the J gene lost 8 bases, with 17 bases spanning the gap. The entry originates in a study of CD8+ T cells in alopecia areata. Overall study context: The tofacitinib course ran for 6 to 18 months and was followed by 6 months off drug.

As the sequencing template, cDNA was produced by extracting RNA and reverse transcribing it. This table comes from immunoSEQ multiplex PCR, and its TCRdb copy is limited to in-frame clones, with some not included. The table includes under 350,000 clones, about three fifths detected once. The sequenced sample was CD4+ T cells sorted from blood, obtained at week 24, from a patient treated with tofacitinib. The V and J genes are TRBV29-1 and TRBJ2-1; perhaps TRBD2 as D (7 bases). This clonotype was sampled from a human donor with alopecia areata. CDR3 bases: TGCAGCGTCATTATAGGGCGGGGGCATGAGCAGTTCTTC. Translation: CSVIIGRGHEQFF.